This T cell receptor beta chain emerged from a study of response to subunit inactivated influenza vaccine. Study-level findings and limits: Authors suggested few new T cells are recruited by each seasonal influenza vaccination.

TCRdb passed the RT-PCR reads through MiXCR, listing each CDR3 protein once. Of 650,000 to 800,000 distinct CDR3 sequences detected, about a fifth appear once; the ten largest clones hold approximately 11%. The table lists this clonotype with a few counts. Its antigen is undetermined. The CDR3 consists of 12 residues. Germline V gene data show CDR1 as SGHTA and CDR2 as FQGNSA. V was shortened by 0 bases and J by 12 bases, with 9 bases between the two germline ends. The receptor's source is a man aged 50-59 years who received an inactivated influenza vaccine. The sequences come from PBMCs from blood, collected 4 to 6 days after vaccination. The V gene is TRBV7-2, the J gene TRBJ2-1, with no clear D. This CDR3 reads CASSLAVKGQFF. CDR3 DNA: TGTGCCAGCAGCTTAGCTGTTAAAGGGCAGTTCTTC.